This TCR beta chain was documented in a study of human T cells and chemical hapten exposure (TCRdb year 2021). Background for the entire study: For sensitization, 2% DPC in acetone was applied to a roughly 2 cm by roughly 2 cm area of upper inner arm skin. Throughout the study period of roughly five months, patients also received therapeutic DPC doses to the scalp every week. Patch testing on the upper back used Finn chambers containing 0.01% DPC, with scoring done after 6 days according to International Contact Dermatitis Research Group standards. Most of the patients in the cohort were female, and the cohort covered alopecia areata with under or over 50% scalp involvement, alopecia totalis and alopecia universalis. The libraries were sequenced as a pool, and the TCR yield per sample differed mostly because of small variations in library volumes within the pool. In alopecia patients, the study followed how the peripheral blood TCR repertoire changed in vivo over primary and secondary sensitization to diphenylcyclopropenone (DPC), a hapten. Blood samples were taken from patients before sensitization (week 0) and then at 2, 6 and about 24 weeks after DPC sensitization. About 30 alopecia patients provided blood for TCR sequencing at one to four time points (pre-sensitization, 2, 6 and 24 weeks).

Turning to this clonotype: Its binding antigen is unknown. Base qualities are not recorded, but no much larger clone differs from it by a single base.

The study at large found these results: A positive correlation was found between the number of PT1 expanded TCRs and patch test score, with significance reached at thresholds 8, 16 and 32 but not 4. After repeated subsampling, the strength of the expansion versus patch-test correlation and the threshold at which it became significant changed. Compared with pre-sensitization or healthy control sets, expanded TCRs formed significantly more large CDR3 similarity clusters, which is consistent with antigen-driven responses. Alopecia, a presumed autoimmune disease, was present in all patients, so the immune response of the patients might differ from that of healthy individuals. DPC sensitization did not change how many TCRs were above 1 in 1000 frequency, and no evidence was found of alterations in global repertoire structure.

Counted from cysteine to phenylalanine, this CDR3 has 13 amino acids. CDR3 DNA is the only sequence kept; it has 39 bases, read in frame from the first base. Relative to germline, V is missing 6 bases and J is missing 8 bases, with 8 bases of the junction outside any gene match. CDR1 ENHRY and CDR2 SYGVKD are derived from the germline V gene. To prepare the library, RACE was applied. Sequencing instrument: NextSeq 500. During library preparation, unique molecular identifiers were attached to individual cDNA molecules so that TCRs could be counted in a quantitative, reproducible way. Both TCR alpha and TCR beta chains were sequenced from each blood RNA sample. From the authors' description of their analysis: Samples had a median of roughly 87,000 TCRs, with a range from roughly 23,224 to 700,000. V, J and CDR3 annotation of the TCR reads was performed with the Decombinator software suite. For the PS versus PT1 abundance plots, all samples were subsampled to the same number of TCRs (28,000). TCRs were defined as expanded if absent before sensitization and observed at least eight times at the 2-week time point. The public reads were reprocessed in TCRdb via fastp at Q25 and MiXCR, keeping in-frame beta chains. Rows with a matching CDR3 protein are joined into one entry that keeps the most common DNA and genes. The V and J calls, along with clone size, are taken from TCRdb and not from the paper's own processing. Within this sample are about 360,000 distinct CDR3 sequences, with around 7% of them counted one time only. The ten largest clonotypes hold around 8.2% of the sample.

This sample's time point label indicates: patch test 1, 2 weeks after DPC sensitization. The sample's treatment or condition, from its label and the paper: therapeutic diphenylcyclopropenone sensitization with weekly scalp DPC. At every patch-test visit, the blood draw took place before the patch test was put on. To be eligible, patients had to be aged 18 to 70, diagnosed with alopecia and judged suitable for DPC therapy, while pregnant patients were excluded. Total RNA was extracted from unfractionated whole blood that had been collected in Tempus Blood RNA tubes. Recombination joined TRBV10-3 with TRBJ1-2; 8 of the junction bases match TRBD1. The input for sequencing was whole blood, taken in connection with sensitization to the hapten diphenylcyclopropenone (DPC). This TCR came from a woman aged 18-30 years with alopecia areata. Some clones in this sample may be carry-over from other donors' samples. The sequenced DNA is TGTGCCATCAGGGGAGATGCAGGGGGCGGCTACACCTTC. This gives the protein CAIRGDAGGGYTF.